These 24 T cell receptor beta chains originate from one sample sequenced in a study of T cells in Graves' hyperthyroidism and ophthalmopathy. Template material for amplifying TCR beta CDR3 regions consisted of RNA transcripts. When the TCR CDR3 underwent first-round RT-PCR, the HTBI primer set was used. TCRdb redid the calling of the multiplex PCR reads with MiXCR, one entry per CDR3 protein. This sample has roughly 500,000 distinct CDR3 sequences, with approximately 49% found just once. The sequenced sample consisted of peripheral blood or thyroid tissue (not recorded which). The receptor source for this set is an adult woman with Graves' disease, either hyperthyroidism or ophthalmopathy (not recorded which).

The CDR3 coding sequence is TGTGCCAGCAGGGGCCGGAGGACTAGCGATGAGCAGTTCTTC. As protein: CASRGRRTSDEQFF. The V call is TRBV2, the J call TRBJ2-1, with 9 bases that match TRBD2. Germline values: CDR1 SNHLY, CDR2 FYNNEI. V shed 6 bases, J shed 8 bases, and the junction held 8 bases outside the gene matches. CDR3 size: 14 residues. Based on the CDR3 plus reference TRBV2 and TRBJ2-1, the full variable domain is EPEVTQTPSHQVTQMGQEVILRCVPISNHLYFYWYRQILGQKVEFLVSFYNNEISEKSEIFDDQFSVERPDGSNFTLKIRSTKLEDSAMYFCASRGRRTSDEQFFGPGTRLTVL.

The CDR3 loop is CASRPQVLGYTF. In nucleotides, the CDR3 is TGTGCCAGCAGGCCACAGGTACTTGGCTACACCTTC. This rearrangement joins TRBV2 to TRBJ1-2, with a possible D match to TRBD1 (5 bases). Germline lookup yields CDR1 SNHLY and CDR2 FYNNEI. The CDR3 is made up of 12 amino acids. Trimming took 6 bases from V and 7 from J, leaving 12 bases between them. The whole variable domain, remainder taken from reference TRBV2 and TRBJ1-2, is EPEVTQTPSHQVTQMGQEVILRCVPISNHLYFYWYRQILGQKVEFLVSFYNNEISEKSEIFDDQFSVERPDGSNFTLKIRSTKLEDSAMYFCASRPQVLGYTFGSGTRLTVV.

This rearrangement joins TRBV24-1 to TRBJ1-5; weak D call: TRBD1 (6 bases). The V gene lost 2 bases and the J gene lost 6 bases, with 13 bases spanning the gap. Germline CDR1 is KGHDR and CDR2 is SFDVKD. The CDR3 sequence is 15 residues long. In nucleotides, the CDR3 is TGTGCCACCAGTGATTCACAGGGCCGGATTCAGCCCCAGCATTTT. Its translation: CATSDSQGRIQPQHF.

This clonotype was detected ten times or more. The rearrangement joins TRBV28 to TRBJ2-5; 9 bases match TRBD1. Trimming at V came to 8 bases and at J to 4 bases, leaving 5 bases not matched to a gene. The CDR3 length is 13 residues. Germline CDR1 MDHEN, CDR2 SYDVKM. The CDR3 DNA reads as TGTGCCAGCGGGATACAGGGGGCAGAGACCCAGTACTTC. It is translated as CASGIQGAETQYF.

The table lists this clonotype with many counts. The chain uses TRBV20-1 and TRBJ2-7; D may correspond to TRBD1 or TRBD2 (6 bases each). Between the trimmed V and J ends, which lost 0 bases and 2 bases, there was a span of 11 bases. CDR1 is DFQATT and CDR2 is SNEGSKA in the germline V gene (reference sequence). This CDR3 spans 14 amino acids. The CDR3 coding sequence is TGCAGTGCTAGAGATTTTGGGGGGCCCTACGAGCAGTACTTC. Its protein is CSARDFGGPYEQYF.

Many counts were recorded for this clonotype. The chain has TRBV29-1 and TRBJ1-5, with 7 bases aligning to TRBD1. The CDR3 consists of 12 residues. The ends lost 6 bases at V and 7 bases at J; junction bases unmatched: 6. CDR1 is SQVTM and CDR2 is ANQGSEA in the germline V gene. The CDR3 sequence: CSVADRDQPQHF. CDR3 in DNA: TGCAGCGTCGCTGACAGGGACCAGCCCCAGCATTTT. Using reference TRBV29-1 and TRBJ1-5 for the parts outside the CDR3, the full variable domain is SAVISQKPSRDICQRGTSLTIQCQVDSQVTMMFWYRQQPGQSLTLIATANQGSEATYESGFVIDKFPISRPNLTFSTLTVSNMSPEDSSIYLCSVADRDQPQHFGDGTRLSIL.

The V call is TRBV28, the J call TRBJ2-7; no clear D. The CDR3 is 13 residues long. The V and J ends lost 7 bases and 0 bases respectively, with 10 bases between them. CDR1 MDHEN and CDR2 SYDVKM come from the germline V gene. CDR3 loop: CASIGLGSYEQYF. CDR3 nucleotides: TGTGCCAGCATTGGATTAGGCTCCTACGAGCAGTACTTC. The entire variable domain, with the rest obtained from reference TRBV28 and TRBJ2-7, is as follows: DVKVTQSSRYLVKRTGEKVFLECVQDMDHENMFWYRQDPGLGLRLIYFSYDVKMKEKGDIPEGYSVSREKKERFSLILESASTNQTSMYLCASIGLGSYEQYFGPGTRLTVT.

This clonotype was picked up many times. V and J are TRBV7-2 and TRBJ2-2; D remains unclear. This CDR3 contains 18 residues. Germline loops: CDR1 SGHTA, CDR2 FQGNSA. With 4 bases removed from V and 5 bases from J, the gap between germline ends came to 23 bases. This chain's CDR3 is CASSSVPRRVLGTGELFF. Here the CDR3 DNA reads TGTGCCAGCAGCTCCGTCCCCCGTAGGGTGTTGGGGACCGGGGAGCTGTTTTTT.

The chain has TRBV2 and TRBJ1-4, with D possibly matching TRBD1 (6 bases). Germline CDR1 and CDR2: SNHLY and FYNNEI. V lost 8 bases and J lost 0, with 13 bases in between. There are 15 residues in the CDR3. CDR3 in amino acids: CASLTGVATNEKLFF. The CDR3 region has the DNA TGTGCCAGCCTGACAGGAGTAGCAACTAATGAAAAACTGTTTTTT.

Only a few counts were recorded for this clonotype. The CDR3 protein is CASGGVRERETQYF. The CDR3 DNA reads TGTGCCAGCGGGGGGGTCAGGGAGCGAGAGACCCAGTACTTC. The rearrangement links TRBV3-1 to TRBJ2-5, with 7 positions matching TRBD2. The CDR3 covers 14 residues. The germline V gene encodes CDR1 LGHDT and CDR2 YNNKEL (reference sequence). The ends lost 8 bases at V and 4 bases at J; junction bases unmatched: 10.

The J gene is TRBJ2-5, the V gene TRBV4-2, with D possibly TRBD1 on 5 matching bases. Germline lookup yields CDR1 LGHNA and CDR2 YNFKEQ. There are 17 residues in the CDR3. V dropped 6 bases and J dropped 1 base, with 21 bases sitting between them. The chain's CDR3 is CASSTPASDRFQETQYF. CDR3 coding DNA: TGTGCCAGCAGTACCCCCGCGTCCGACAGATTCCAAGAGACCCAGTACTTC.

The CDR3 here is CAWTVQGGYGYTF. CDR3 DNA: TGTGCCTGGACCGTTCAGGGGGGTTATGGCTACACCTTC. The chain employs TRBV30 and TRBJ1-2, with TRBD1 matching 7 bases. The CDR3 has 13 residues. Germline loops: CDR1 GTSNPN, CDR2 SVGIG (reference sequence). With 4 bases clipped from V and 5 bases from J, the junction kept 7 bases outside the gene matches.

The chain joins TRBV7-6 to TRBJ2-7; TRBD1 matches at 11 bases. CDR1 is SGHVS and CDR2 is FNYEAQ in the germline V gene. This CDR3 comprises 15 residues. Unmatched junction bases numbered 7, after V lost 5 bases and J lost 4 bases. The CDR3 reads CASSTGQGAWYEQYF. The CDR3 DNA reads TGTGCCAGCAGCACCGGACAGGGGGCTTGGTACGAGCAGTACTTC. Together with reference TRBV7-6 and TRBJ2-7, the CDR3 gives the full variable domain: GAGVSQSPRYKVTKRGQDVALRCDPISGHVSLYWYRQALGQGPEFLTYFNYEAQQDKSGLPNDRFSAERPEGSISTLTIQRTEQRDSAMYRCASSTGQGAWYEQYFGPGTRLTVT.

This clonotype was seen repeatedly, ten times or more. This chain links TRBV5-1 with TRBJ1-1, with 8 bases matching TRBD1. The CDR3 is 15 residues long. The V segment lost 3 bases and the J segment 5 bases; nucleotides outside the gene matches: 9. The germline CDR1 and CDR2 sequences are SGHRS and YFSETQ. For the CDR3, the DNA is TGCGCCAGCAGCTGGCAGGGGGCGGGAGGAACTGAAGCTTTCTTT. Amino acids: CASSWQGAGGTEAFF. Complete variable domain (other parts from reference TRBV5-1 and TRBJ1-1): KAGVTQTPRYLIKTRGQQVTLSCSPISGHRSVSWYQQTPGQGLQFLFEYFSETQRNKGNFPGRFSGRQFSNSRSEMNVSTLELGDSALYLCASSWQGAGGTEAFFGQGTRLTVV.

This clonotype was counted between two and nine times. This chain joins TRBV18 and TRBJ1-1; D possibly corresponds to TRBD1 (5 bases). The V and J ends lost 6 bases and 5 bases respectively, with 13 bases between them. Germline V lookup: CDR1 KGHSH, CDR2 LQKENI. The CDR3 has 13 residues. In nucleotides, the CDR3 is TGTGCCAGCTCGGGGGACCAGAGGACTGAAGCTTTCTTT. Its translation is CASSGDQRTEAFF. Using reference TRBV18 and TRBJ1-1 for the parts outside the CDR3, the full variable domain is NAGVMQNPRHLVRRRGQEARLRCSPMKGHSHVYWYRQLPEEGLKFMVYLQKENIIDESGMPKERFSAEFPKEGPSILRIQQVVRGDSAAYFCASSGDQRTEAFFGQGTRLTVV.

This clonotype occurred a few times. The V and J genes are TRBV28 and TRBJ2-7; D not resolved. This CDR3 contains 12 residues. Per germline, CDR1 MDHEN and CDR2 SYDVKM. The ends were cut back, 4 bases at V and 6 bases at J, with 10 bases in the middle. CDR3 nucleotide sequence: TGTGCCAGCAGTTCCCCGTGGGGCGAGCAGTACTTC. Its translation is CASSSPWGEQYF.

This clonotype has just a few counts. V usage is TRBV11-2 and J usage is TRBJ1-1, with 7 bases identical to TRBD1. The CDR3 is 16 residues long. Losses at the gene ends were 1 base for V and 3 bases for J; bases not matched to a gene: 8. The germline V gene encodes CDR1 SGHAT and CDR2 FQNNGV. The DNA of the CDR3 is TGTGCCAGCAGCTTAGCCCTGAGGACAGGCTACACTGAAGCTTTCTTT. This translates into CASSLALRTGYTEAFF.

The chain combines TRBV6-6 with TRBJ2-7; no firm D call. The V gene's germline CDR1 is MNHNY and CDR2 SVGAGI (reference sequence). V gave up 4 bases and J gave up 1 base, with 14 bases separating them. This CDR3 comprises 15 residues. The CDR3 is CASSWVSGNSYEQYF. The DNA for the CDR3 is TGTGCCAGCAGTTGGGTTTCCGGCAATTCCTACGAGCAGTACTTC.

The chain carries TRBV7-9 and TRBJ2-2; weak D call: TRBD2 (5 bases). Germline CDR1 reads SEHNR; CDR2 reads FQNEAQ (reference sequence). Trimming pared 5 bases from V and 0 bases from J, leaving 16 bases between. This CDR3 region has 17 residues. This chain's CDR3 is CASSKLVPGSNTGELFF. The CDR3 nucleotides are TGTGCCAGCAGCAAACTAGTCCCAGGATCGAACACCGGGGAGCTGTTTTTT.

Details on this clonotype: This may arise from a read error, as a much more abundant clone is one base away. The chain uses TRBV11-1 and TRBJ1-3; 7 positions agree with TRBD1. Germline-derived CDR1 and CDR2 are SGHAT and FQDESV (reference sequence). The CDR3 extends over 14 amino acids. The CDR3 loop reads CASSQEGQRNTVYF. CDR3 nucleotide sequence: TGTGCCAGCAGCCAAGAGGGACAGAGAAACACCGTATATTTT. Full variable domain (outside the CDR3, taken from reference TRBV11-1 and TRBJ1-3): EAEVAQSPRYKITEKSQAVAFWCDPISGHATLYWYRQILGQGPELLVQFQDESVVDDSQLPKDRFSAERLKGVDSTLKIQPAELGDSAMYLCASSQEGQRNTVYFGEGSWLTVV.

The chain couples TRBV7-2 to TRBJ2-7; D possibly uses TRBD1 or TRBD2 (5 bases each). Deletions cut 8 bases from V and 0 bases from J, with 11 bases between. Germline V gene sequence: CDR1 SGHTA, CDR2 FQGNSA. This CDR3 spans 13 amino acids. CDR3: CASRDGNSYEQYF. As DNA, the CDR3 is TGTGCCAGCCGGGACGGGAACTCCTACGAGCAGTACTTC.

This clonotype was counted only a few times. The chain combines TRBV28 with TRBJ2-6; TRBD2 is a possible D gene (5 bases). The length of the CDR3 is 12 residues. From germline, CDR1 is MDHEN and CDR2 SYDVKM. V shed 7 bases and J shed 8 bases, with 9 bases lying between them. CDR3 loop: CASTRGTNVLTF. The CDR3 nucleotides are TGTGCCAGCACCCGAGGGACCAACGTCCTGACTTTC.

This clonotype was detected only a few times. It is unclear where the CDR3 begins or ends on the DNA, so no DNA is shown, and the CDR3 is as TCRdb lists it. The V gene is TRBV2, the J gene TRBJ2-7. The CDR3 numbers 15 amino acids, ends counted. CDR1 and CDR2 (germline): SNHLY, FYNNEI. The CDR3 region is CACSARSGSSYEQYF.

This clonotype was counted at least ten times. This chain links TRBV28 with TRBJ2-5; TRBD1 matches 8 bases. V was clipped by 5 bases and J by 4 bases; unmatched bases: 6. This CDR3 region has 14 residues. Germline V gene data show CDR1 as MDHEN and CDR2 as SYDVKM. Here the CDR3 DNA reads TGTGCCAGCAGTCGGATCGACAGGGGAGAGACCCAGTACTTC. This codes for CASSRIDRGETQYF.